This TCR beta chain appears in the sequencing data of a study of blood T cell repertoires in COVID-19. About the study: Sources were T cells, B-cell-depleted T cells, or PBMCs; the material itself was cDNA or gDNA.

This table comes from immunoSEQ multiplex PCR, and its TCRdb copy is limited to in-frame clones, with some not included. The sample lists under 120,000 clones; less than 85% were seen once. Germline V gene data show CDR1 as ENHRY and CDR2 as SYGVKD. The trim removed 6 bases at V and 6 bases at J, leaving 3 bases unmatched. CDR3 length: 13 amino acids. Sequenced input: peripheral blood. The sequence came from a man between 65 and 80 years old with active or convalescent COVID-19. This sequence joins TRBV10-3 and TRBJ1-2; TRBD1 aligns across 11 bases. Written as DNA, the CDR3 is TGTGCCATCAGCGGACAGGGGGCGAATGGCTACACCTTC. Translating gives CAISGQGANGYTF.